This TCR beta chain is from a study of blood T cell repertoires in COVID-19. Here immunoSEQ multiplex PCR was the method, and the copy in TCRdb shows in-frame clones only, minus some. The sample contains tens of thousands of clones, more than 75% of which appear only once. Only a few counts were recorded for this clone. Germline lookup yields CDR1 SGHNT and CDR2 YYREEE (reference sequence). CDR3 size: 14 residues. Germline trimming cut 4 bases from V and 2 bases from J; bases unmatched to any gene: 3. The source material was peripheral blood. This TCR came from a human donor in a cohort sampled during active COVID-19. This chain links TRBV5-4 with TRBJ2-7; the match to TRBD1 covers 10 bases. CDR3 amino acids: CASSRDRGTYEQYF. CDR3 DNA: TGTGCCAGCAGCCGGGACAGGGGTACCTACGAGCAGTACTTC.